Sequencing of this T cell receptor (beta chain) was carried out in a study of Graves' ophthalmopathy and Graves' hyperthyroidism. Study information: The collection of peripheral blood took place at initial diagnosis, before any treatment.

With 5 bases clipped from V and 1 base from J, the junction kept 2 bases outside the gene matches. Germline values: CDR1 SGHVS, CDR2 FNYEAQ. This CDR3 spans 13 amino acids. The sample holds many counts of this clonotype. The conserved closing phenylalanine or tryptophan is absent in this CDR3, likely reflecting a read error. Other autoimmune diseases, uncontrolled infections, pregnancy and lactation each led to patient exclusion. From RNA, the CDR3 regions of TCR beta chains were amplified and sequenced. HTBI primers primed a first-round RT-PCR, and a second-round multiplex PCR followed. Via MiXCR, TCRdb re-called the multiplex PCR reads, giving one row per CDR3 protein. The sample lists over 150,000 distinct CDR3 sequences; less than 45% were seen once.

Sequenced input: peripheral blood. The receptor was isolated from a woman aged 40 to 49 with Graves' ophthalmopathy. The V and J genes are TRBV7-6 and TRBJ2-7; TRBD1 matches at 7 bases. The CDR3 loop reads CASSVQGSYEQYL. The DNA for the CDR3 is TGTGCCAGCAGCGTACAGGGGTCCTACGAGCAGTACCTC.